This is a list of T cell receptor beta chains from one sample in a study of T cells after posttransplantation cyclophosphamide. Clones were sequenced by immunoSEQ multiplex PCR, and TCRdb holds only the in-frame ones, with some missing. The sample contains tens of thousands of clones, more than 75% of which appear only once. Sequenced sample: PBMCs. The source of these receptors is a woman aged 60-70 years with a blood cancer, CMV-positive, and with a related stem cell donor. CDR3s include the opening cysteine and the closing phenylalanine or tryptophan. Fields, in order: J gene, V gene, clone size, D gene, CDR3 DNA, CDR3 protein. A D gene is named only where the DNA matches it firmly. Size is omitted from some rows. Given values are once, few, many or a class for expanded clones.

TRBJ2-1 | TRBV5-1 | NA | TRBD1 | TGCGCCAGCAGCCTAGGGACAGCCTACAATGAGCAGTTCTTC | CASSLGTAYNEQFF
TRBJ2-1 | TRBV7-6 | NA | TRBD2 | TGTGCCAGCAGCTTAGGCGGGAGGGCGGATGAGCAGTTCTTC | CASSLGGRADEQFF
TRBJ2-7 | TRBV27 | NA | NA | TGTGCCAGCAGTTTATCGCCAGGGGTCCCCTACGAGCAGTACTTC | CASSLSPGVPYEQYF
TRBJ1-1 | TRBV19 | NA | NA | TGTGCCAGTATCCCGGAGGCTGGTAGGAACACTGAAGCTTTCTTT | CASIPEAGRNTEAFF
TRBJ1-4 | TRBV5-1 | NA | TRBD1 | TGCGCCAGCAGCTTGGACGGCAGGGGGCGGGGGGGGCTGAATGAAAAACTGTTTTTT | CASSLDGRGRGGLNEKLFF
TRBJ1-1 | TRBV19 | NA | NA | TGTGCCAGTAGTATAGGACGGGGTGGCACTGAAGCTTTCTTT | CASSIGRGGTEAFF
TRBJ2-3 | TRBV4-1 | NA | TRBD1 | TGCGCCAGCAGCCCCAGGGTTAGGACAGGGCCGGATACGCAGTATTTT | CASSPRVRTGPDTQYF
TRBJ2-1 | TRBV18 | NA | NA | TGTGCCAGCTCATCGCGGGCGGCGCATTACAATGAGCAGTTCTTC | CASSSRAAHYNEQFF
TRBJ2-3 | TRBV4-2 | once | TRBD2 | TGTGCCAGCAGCCGAAGACTAGCGGGGGAGACAGATACGCAGTATTTT | CASSRRLAGETDTQYF
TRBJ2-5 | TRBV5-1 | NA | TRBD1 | TGCGCCAGCAGCTCTCCGGGACAGGGGAAGCAAGAGACCCAGTACTTC | CASSSPGQGKQETQYF
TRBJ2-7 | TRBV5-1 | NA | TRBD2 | TGCGCCAGCAGACGAACTAGCGGGAGCTCCTACGAGCAGTACTTC | CASRRTSGSSYEQYF
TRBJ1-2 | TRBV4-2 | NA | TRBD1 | TGTGCCAGCAGCCACGAGGGACAGGGAGGAGGCTACACCTTC | CASSHEGQGGGYTF
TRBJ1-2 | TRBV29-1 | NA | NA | TGCAGCGTTGAAATCTTTGGACAGCGAAATGGCTACACCTTC | CSVEIFGQRNGYTF
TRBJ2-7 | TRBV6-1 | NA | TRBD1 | TGTGCCAGCAGTACCCGACAGGGCAAGTACGAGCAGTACTTC | CASSTRQGKYEQYF
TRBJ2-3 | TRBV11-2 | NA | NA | TGTGCCATCGGGGGGCGGGGGTCCACAGATACGCAGTATTTT | CAIGGRGSTDTQYF
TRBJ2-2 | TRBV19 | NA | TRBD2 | TGTGCCAGTCGAGGACTAGCGGACACCGGGGAGCTGTTTTTT | CASRGLADTGELFF
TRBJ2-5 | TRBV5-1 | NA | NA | TGCGCCAGCAGCTTGGATCCCAGCCAAGAGACCCAGTACTTC | CASSLDPSQETQYF
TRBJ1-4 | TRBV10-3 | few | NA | TGTGCCATCAGGCAGGGTGAAGGTGTATATGAAAAACTGTTTTTT | CAIRQGEGVYEKLFF
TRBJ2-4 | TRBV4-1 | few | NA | TGCGCCAGCAGCCAACTGCCGGGACACACTCAGTACTTC | CASSQLPGHTQYF
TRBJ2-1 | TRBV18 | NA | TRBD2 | TGTGCCAGCTCACCGGGACTATTATACAATGAGCAGTTCTTC | CASSPGLLYNEQFF
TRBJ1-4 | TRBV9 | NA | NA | TGTGCCAGCAGTCTGTCACAGGGACCGGATGAAAAACTGTTTTTT | CASSLSQGPDEKLFF
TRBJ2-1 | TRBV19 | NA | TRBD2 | TGTGCCAGTAGTCTTTCCGAGACTAGCGGGATTGGCAATGAGCAGTTCTTC | CASSLSETSGIGNEQFF
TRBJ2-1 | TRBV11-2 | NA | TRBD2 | TGTGCCAGCAGCTCAATCCGGGGGAGGGGTAATGAGCAGTTCTTC | CASSSIRGRGNEQFF
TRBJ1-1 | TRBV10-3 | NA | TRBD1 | TGTGCCATCAGTGGTGGGACAGGGGGCACTGAAGCTTTCTTT | CAISGGTGGTEAFF
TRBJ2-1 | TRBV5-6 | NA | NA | TGTGCCAGCAGCTTGGCGGGTAAACCTCGGGAGCAGTTCTTC | CASSLAGKPREQFF
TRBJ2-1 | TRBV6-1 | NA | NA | TGTGCCAGCAGCCGGGGAACAGAGCAGTTCTTC | CASSRGTEQFF
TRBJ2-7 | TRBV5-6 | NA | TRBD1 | TGTGCCAGCAGCTTACAGGGGGGTAGGGAGCAGTACTTC | CASSLQGGREQYF
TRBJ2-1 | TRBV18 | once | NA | TGTGCCAGCTCGCGGGACAGCACTTACAATGAGCAGTTCTTC | CASSRDSTYNEQFF
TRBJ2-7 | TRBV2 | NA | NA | TGTGCCAGCAGAAGGGAAGGGGGCTCCTACGAGCAGTACTTC | CASRREGGSYEQYF
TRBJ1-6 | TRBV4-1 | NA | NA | TGCGCCAGCAGCCAACTATGGGGGGGGGCGCGGTCTTATAATTCACCCCTCCACTTT | CASSQLWGGARSYNSPLHF
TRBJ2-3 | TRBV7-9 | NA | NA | TGTGCCAGCAGCTTAGGCGCAGATACGCAGTATTTT | CASSLGADTQYF
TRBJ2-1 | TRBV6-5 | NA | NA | TGTGCCAGCACGAAGGAGGGTGAGCAGTTCTTC | CASTKEGEQFF
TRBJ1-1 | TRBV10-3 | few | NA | TGTGCCATCAGTACAGGATCGGGTAGCACTGAAGCTTTCTTT | CAISTGSGSTEAFF
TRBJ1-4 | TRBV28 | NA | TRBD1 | TGTGCCAGCAGCCCCGGGACAGGTGAAAAACTGTTTTTT | CASSPGTGEKLFF
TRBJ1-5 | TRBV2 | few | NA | TGTGCCAGCACCGAGGCCGGCAGGGGCCAGCATTTT | CASTEAGRGQHF
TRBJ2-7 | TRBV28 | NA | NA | TGTGCCAGCAGTCCCATTGTGGCCGAGCAGTACTTC | CASSPIVAEQYF
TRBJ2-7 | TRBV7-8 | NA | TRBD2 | TGTGCCAGCAGCTTAGGGACTAGCGGGAAGACCTACGAGCAGTACTTC | CASSLGTSGKTYEQYF
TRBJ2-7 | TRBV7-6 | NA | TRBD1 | TGTGCCAGCAGCTTAGGTCCGGGACAGGGGGCCAACGAGCAGTACTTC | CASSLGPGQGANEQYF
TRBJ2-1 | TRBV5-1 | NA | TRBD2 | TGCGCCAGCAGCGGCCTAGCGGGAAACAATGAGCAGTTCTTC | CASSGLAGNNEQFF
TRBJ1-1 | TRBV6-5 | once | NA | TGTGCCAGCAGTTACTCGCGTGGCACTGAAGCTTTCTTT | CASSYSRGTEAFF
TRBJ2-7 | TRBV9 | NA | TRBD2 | TGTGCCAGCAGCGCCACCCTACTAGCGGGAGCTCGGCAGTACTTC | CASSATLLAGARQYF
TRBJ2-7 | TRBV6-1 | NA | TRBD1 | TGTGCCAGCAGTGGTTGGGACAGGGGGCTGGGTGTCGACGAGCAGTACTTC | CASSGWDRGLGVDEQYF
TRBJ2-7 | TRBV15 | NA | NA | TGCGCCACCAGCAGAGGGCGGATGGGGGGCTACGAGCAGTACTTC | CATSRGRMGGYEQYF
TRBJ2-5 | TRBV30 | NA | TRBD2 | TGTGCCTGGAGTGTTTTGGGGGGGGTTGAGACCCAGTACTTC | CAWSVLGGVETQYF
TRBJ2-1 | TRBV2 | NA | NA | TGTGCCAGCAGTCGACAGAGCTCCTACAATGAGCAGTTCTTC | CASSRQSSYNEQFF
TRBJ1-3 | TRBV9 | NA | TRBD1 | TGTGCCAGCAGCCTCCGGGACAGAAATCGAGGAAACACCATATATTTT | CASSLRDRNRGNTIYF
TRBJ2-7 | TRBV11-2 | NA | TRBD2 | TGTGCCAGCAGCAGAGGGACTAGCGGGGCATACGAGCAGTACTTC | CASSRGTSGAYEQYF
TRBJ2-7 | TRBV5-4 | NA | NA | TGTGCCAGCAGCTCCGGACAGCGGGACCGGTACGAGCAGTACTTC | CASSSGQRDRYEQYF
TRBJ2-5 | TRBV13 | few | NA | TGTGCCAGCAGCTTACACGGCTGGACTAAACAAGAGACCCAGTACTTC | CASSLHGWTKQETQYF
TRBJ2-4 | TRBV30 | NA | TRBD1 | TGTGCCTGGAGTTACAGGGGACAGAACAAAAACATTCAGTACTTC | CAWSYRGQNKNIQYF
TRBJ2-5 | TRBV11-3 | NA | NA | TGTGCCAGCAGCCTAGGACACGGGGAATGGGAGACCCAGTACTTC | CASSLGHGEWETQYF
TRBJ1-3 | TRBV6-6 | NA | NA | TGTGCCAGCAGTTACGGGGCCGCTGGAAACACCATATATTTT | CASSYGAAGNTIYF
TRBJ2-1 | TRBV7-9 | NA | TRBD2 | TGTGCCAGCAGCCGCGCTTGGACTAGAACCATTGAGCAGTTCTTC | CASSRAWTRTIEQFF
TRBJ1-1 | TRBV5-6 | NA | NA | TGTGCCAGCAGCACCCGCGGATCACAGGGTCGGGCTGAAGCTTTCTTT | CASSTRGSQGRAEAFF
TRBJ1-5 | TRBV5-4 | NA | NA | TGTGCCAGCAGCCTTGGACGGGGAAATCAGCCCCAGCATTTT | CASSLGRGNQPQHF